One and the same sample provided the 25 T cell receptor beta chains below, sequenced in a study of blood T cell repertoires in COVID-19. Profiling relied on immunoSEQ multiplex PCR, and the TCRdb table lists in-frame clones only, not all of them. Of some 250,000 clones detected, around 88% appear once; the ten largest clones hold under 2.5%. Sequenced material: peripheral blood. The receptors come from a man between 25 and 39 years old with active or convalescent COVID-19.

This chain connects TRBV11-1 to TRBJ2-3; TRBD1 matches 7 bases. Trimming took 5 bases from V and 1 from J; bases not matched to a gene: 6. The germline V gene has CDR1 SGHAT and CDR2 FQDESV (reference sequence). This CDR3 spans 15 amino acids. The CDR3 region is CASSKGAGGTDTQYF. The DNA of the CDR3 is TGTGCCAGCAGCAAGGGGGCAGGGGGCACAGATACGCAGTATTTT.

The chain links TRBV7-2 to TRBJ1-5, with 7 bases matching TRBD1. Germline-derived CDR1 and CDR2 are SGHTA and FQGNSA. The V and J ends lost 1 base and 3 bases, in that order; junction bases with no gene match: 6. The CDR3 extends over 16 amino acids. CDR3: CASSLGTGFFNQPQHF. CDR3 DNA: TGTGCCAGCAGCTTAGGGACAGGCTTCTTCAATCAGCCCCAGCATTTT.

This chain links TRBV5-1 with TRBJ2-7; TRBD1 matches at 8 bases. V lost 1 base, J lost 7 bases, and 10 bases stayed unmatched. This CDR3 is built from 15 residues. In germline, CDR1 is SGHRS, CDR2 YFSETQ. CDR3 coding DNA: TGCGCCAGCAGCTTGTCCCAGGGGGCAACGAGTGAGCAGTACTTC. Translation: CASSLSQGATSEQYF.

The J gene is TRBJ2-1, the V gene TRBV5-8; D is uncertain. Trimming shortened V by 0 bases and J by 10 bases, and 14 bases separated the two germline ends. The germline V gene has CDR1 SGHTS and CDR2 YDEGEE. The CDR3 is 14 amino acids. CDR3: CASSLAGISVEQFF. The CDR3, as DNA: TGTGCCAGCAGCTTGGCGGGTATCTCCGTCGAGCAGTTCTTC.

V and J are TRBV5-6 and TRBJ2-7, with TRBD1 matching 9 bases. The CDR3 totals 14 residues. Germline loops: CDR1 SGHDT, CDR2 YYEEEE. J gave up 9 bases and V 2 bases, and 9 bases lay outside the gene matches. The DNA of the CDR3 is TGTGCCAGCAGCTTCGGGACAGGGCATATCGGGCAGTACTTC. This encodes CASSFGTGHIGQYF.

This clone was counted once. In nucleotides, the CDR3 is TGTGCCAGCAGCTCGTTTTACGAGCAGTACTTC. It translates to CASSSFYEQYF. This chain links TRBV5-6 with TRBJ2-7; unclear D gene. The CDR3 extends over 11 amino acids. Germline values: CDR1 SGHDT, CDR2 YYEEEE. V was shortened by 3 bases and J by 4 bases, with 5 bases between the two germline ends. Based on the CDR3 plus reference TRBV5-6 and TRBJ2-7, the full variable domain is DAGVTQSPTHLIKTRGQQVTLRCSPKSGHDTVSWYQQALGQGPQFIFQYYEEEERQRGNFPDRFSGHQFPNYSSELNVNALLLGDSALYLCASSSFYEQYFGPGTRLTVT.

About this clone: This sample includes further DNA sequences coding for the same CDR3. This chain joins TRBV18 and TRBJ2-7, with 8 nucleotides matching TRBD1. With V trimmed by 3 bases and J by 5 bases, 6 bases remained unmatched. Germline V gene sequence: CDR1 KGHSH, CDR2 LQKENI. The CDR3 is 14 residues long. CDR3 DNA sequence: TGTGCCAGCTCACCTTCAGGGGGCCGGGACGAGCAGTACTTC. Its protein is CASSPSGGRDEQYF.

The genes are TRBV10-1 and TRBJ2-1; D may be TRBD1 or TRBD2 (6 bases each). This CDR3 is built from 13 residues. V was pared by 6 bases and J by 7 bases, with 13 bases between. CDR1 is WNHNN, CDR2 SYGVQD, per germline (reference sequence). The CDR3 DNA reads TGCGCCAGCAGCGAGGGGGGCATGAATGAGCAGTTCTTC. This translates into CASSEGGMNEQFF.

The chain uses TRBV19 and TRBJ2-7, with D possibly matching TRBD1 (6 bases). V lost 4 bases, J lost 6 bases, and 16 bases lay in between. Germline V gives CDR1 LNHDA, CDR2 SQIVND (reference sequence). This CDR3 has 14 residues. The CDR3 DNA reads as TGTGCCAGTAGTACAGGGGCGGCCTTGGGCGAGCAGTACTTC. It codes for CASSTGAALGEQYF.

CDR3: CASSISFLGSRAQHF. The DNA of the CDR3 is TGTGCCAGTAGTATATCTTTTTTGGGGAGCCGGGCCCAGCATTTT. The chain joins TRBV19 to TRBJ1-5; no definite D call. V lost 2 bases to trimming and J lost 11 bases, with 19 bases between them. This CDR3 comprises 15 residues. Per germline, CDR1 LNHDA and CDR2 SQIVND (reference sequence).

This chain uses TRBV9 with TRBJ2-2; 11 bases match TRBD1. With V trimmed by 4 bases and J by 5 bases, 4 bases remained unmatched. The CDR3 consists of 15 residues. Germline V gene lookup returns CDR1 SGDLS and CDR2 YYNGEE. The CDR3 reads CASSSGQGATGELFF. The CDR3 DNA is TGTGCCAGCAGCTCCGGACAGGGGGCTACCGGGGAGCTGTTTTTT.

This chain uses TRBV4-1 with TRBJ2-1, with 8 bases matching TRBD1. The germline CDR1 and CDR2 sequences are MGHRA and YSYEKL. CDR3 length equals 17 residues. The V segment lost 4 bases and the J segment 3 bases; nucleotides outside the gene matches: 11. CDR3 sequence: CASSLQPPGQVYNEQFF. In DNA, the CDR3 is TGCGCCAGCAGCCTACAACCGCCGGGACAGGTCTACAATGAGCAGTTCTTC.

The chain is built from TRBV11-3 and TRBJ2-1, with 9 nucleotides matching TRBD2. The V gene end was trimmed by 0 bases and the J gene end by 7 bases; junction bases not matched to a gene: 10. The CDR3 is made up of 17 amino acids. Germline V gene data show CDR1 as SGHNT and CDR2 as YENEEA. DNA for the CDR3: TGTGCCAGCAGCTTAGAGCGAGCGGGGGGCCGTACGAATGAGCAGTTCTTC. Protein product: CASSLERAGGRTNEQFF.

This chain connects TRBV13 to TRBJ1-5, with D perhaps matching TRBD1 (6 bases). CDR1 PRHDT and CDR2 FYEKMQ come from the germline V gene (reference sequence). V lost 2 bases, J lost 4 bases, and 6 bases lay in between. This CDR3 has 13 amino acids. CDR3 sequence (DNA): TGTGCCAGCAGCTTACAGGGGAATCAGCCCCAGCATTTT. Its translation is CASSLQGNQPQHF.

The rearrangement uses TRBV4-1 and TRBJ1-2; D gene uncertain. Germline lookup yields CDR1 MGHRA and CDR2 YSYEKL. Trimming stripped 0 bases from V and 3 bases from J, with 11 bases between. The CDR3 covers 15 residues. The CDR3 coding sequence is TGCGCCAGCAGCCAAGACGCGCGGTCGTACTATGGCTACACCTTC. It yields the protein CASSQDARSYYGYTF.

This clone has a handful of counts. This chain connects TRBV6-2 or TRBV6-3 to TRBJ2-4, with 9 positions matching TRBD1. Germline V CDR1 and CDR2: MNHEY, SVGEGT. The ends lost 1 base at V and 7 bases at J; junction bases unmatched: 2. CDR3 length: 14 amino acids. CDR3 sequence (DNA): TGTGCCAGCAGTTACTTGGGGACAGGGAACATTCAGTACTTC. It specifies CASSYLGTGNIQYF.

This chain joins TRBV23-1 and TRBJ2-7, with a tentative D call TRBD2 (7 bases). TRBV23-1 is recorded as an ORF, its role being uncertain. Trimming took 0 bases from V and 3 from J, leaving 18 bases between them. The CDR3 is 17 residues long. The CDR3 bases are TGCGCCAGCAGTCAATCGGGGGGCCTAGCGGAAGTCTACGAGCAGTACTTC. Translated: CASSQSGGLAEVYEQYF.

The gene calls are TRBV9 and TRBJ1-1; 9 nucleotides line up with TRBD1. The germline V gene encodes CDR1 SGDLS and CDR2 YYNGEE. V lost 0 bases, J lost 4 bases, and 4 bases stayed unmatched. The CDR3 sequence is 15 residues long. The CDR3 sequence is CASSVGGQGSTEAFF. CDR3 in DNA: TGTGCCAGCAGCGTAGGAGGACAGGGGAGCACTGAAGCTTTCTTT.

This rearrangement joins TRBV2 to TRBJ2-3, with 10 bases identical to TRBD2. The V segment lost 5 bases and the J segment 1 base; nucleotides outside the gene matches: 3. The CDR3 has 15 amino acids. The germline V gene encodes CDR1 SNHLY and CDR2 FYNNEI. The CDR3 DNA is TGTGCCAGCAGTCACCTAGCGGGGGGCACAGATACGCAGTATTTT. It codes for CASSHLAGGTDTQYF.

The CDR3 region has the DNA TGTGCCAGCTCACCACTCCGCGGGGGCACCTACGAGCAGTACTTC. Its protein is CASSPLRGGTYEQYF. The chain joins TRBV18 to TRBJ2-7; maybe TRBD2 (7 bases). Deletions cut 1 base from V and 2 bases from J, with 12 bases between. CDR1 and CDR2 (germline): KGHSH, LQKENI. CDR3 length equals 15 residues.

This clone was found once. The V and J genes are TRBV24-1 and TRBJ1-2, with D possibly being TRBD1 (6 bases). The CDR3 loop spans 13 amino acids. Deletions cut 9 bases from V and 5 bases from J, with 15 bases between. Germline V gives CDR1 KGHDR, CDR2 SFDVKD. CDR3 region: CATERTVEYGYTF. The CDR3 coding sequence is TGTGCCACCGAAAGGACAGTCGAATATGGCTACACCTTC.

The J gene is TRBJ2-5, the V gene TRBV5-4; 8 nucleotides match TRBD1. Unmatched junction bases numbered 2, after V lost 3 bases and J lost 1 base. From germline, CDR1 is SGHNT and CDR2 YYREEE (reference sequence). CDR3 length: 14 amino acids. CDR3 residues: CASSSGQGQETQYF. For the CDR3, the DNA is TGTGCCAGCAGCTCCGGACAGGGCCAAGAGACCCAGTACTTC.

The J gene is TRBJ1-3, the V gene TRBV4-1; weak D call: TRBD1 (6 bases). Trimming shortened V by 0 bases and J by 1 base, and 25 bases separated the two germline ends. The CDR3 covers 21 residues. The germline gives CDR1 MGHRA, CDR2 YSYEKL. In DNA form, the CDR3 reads TGCGCCAGCAGCCAAGATCCCTCAGGGGCCTTCTCCACCCGGTCTGGAAACACCATATATTTT. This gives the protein CASSQDPSGAFSTRSGNTIYF.

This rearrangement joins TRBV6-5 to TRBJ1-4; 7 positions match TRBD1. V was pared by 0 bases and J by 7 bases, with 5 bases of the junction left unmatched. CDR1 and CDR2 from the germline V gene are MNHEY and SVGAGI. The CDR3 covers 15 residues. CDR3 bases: TGTGCCAGCAGTTACTCGACAGGGTCGGGTGAAAAACTGTTTTTT. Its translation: CASSYSTGSGEKLFF.

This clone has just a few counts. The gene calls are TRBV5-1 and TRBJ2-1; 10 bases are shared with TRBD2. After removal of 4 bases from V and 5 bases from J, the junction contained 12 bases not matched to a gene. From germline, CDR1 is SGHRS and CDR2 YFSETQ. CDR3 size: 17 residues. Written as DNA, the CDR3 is TGCGCCAGCAGCACCTACCTTAGGACTAGCGGAAACAATGAGCAGTTCTTC. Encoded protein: CASSTYLRTSGNNEQFF.